The T cell receptor (beta chain) under discussion was sequenced for a study of blood T cell repertoires in COVID-19. For the study at large: Acute and convalescent COVID-19 samples came from the United States, Italy and Spain. The analysed material was cDNA or gDNA that came from T cells, B-cell-depleted T cells, or PBMCs.

In germline, CDR1 is WSHSY, CDR2 SAAADI. V shed 3 bases and J shed 6 bases, with 9 bases lying between them. The CDR3 consists of 13 residues. How the authors handled the data: Reference gene primer amplification in the assay estimated nucleated cell counts. Here immunoSEQ multiplex PCR was the method, and the copy in TCRdb shows in-frame clones only, minus some. That table is the source of V, J and clone size, and D and trimming were worked out from the DNA. The sample contains fewer than 120,000 clones, less than 75% of which appear only once. The sequence came from an older woman with acute or convalescent COVID-19. This chain connects TRBV10-2 to TRBJ1-5, with a weak D call TRBD1 (5 bases). The specimen was peripheral blood. The CDR3 bases are TGCGCCAGCAGTGAACAGGTCGGTCAGCCCCAGCATTTT. This sequence encodes CASSEQVGQPQHF.